Listed below are T cell receptor beta chains from one sample, sequenced in a study of CD8+ T cells in alopecia areata. The protocol was immunoSEQ multiplex PCR, while the TCRdb copy is restricted to in-frame clones and leaves out a portion. The table includes about 99,000 clones, about nine tenths detected once. The sample in question was CD8+ T cells sorted from blood, obtained at approximately week 31, from a patient treated with tofacitinib. These receptors were taken from a human donor with alopecia areata. The CDR3 runs from the conserved cysteine through the conserved F or W. The D gene is left open where the match is weak. Size is omitted from some rows. Given values are once, few, many or a class for expanded clones.

TGTGCCAGCAGCTTATTGCTTGGCGATTTAGACACCGGGGAGCTGTTTTTT | CASSLLLGDLDTGELFF | 17 | NA | TRBJ2-2 | TRBV7-8 | NA
TGTGCCAGCAGCCTCAGGTCGGCGGGAGGGCGGGATGAGCAGTTCTTC | CASSLRSAGGRDEQFF | 16 | TRBD2 | TRBJ2-1 | TRBV11-2 | NA
TGCGCCAGCAGCCAGGTCCAAGGACAGCTTAGCTATGGCTACACCTTC | CASSQVQGQLSYGYTF | 16 | NA | TRBJ1-2 | TRBV4-1 | NA
TGCGCCAGCAGCCCAGGGACTAGCGGCCGCGACACCGGGGAGCTGTTTTTT | CASSPGTSGRDTGELFF | 17 | TRBD2 | TRBJ2-2 | TRBV4-1 | NA
TGCAGCGTTGAATTGGGGACTAGCGAAGATACGCAGTATTTT | CSVELGTSEDTQYF | 14 | TRBD2 | TRBJ2-3 | TRBV29-1 | NA
TGTGCCAGCGCACTTATTGACAGCTCCAATCAGCCCCAGCATTTT | CASALIDSSNQPQHF | 15 | NA | TRBJ1-5 | TRBV27 | NA
TGTGCCAGCAGTGTCACTAGCGGGGGGCCCTATGAGCAGTTCTTC | CASSVTSGGPYEQFF | 15 | TRBD2 | TRBJ2-1 | TRBV2 | NA
TGCGCCAGCAGCCAATACGACAGGTCTTCCTACGAGCAGTACTTC | CASSQYDRSSYEQYF | 15 | NA | TRBJ2-7 | TRBV4-1 | NA
TGTGCCAGCAGCTTAAACAATTGGGGCACAGATACGCAGTATTTT | CASSLNNWGTDTQYF | 15 | NA | TRBJ2-3 | TRBV13 | NA
TGCGCCAGCAGCCACCTAGCGGGAGAAAACCTCTACGAGCAGTACTTC | CASSHLAGENLYEQYF | 16 | TRBD2 | TRBJ2-7 | TRBV4-1 | NA
TGTGCCAGCAGCGTAGAATATAGCGTGAGGGGCCGCACAGATACGCAGTATTTT | CASSVEYSVRGRTDTQYF | 18 | NA | TRBJ2-3 | TRBV9 | NA
TGTGCTAGTGGCTCGACACGGACAGCCAGCACAGATACGCAGTATTTT | CASGSTRTASTDTQYF | 16 | NA | TRBJ2-3 | TRBV12-5 | NA
TGTGCCAGCACCGGAGGCTACGAGCAGTACTTC | CASTGGYEQYF | 11 | NA | TRBJ2-7 | TRBV7-8 | NA
TGTGCCAGCAGCTTAGGTCAGGGTTTATTGTATGAGCAGTTCTTC | CASSLGQGLLYEQFF | 15 | NA | TRBJ2-1 | TRBV7-9 | NA
TGTGCCAGCAGCCCTTTAGGACGGGAAGCTTTCTTT | CASSPLGREAFF | 12 | NA | TRBJ1-1 | TRBV27 | NA
TGTGCCAGTAGTATTGCCCTCGGGTGGGGGGCGAACACTGAAGCTTTCTTT | CASSIALGWGANTEAFF | 17 | NA | TRBJ1-1 | TRBV19 | NA
TGTGCTAGTGGTGCCCGGAGAGGGCTGAACACCGGGGAGCTGTTTTTT | CASGARRGLNTGELFF | 16 | NA | TRBJ2-2 | TRBV12-5 | NA
TGTGCCAGCAGCTCGCCGGGAGATGGGGGGGGCGAGCAGTACTTC | CASSSPGDGGGEQYF | 15 | TRBD2 | TRBJ2-7 | TRBV7-9 | NA
TGTGCCAGCAGCCCGATACTAGCGGGGGACCTCACAGATACGCAGTATTTT | CASSPILAGDLTDTQYF | 17 | TRBD2 | TRBJ2-3 | TRBV7-9 | NA
TGTGCCAGCAGCGTGGATTTAGGCGAGCAGTACTTC | CASSVDLGEQYF | 12 | NA | TRBJ2-7 | TRBV9 | NA
TGTGCCAGTAGTCAAGGCGGAGACTACAATGAGCAGTTCTTC | CASSQGGDYNEQFF | 14 | NA | TRBJ2-1 | TRBV19 | few
TGTGCCACCAGCAGCGGACTAGCGGAAGAAGCCTACGAGCAGTACTTC | CATSSGLAEEAYEQYF | 16 | TRBD2 | TRBJ2-7 | TRBV15 | NA
TGTGCCAGCAGCGATACCGCTAGCGGGAGTTACAATGAGCAGTTCTTC | CASSDTASGSYNEQFF | 16 | TRBD2 | TRBJ2-1 | TRBV7-6 | NA
TGTGCCAGCAGCGTAACTGGTGGGGATTCCTACGAGCAGTACTTC | CASSVTGGDSYEQYF | 15 | NA | TRBJ2-7 | TRBV9 | NA
TGCGCCAGCAGCCAAGGGCCTAGCGAATACTACAATGAGCAGTTCTTC | CASSQGPSEYYNEQFF | 16 | NA | TRBJ2-1 | TRBV4-1 | NA
TGTGCCAGACTGCAGGGAACGAACACCGGGGAGCTGTTTTTT | CARLQGTNTGELFF | 14 | NA | TRBJ2-2 | TRBV11-2 | NA
TGCGCCAGCAGCTGGACTAGCGGGAGCACAGATACGCAGTATTTT | CASSWTSGSTDTQYF | 15 | TRBD2 | TRBJ2-3 | TRBV5-1 | NA
TGTGCCAGCAGCTCACCCCATAGCGGGAGCTCCTACAATGAGCAGTTCTTC | CASSSPHSGSSYNEQFF | 17 | TRBD2 | TRBJ2-1 | TRBV7-9 | NA
TGTGCCACCAGCAGAGCCGGGACCCGGGATGGCTACACCTTC | CATSRAGTRDGYTF | 14 | NA | TRBJ1-2 | TRBV15 | NA
TGTGCCAGCAGACCGGGCCTCTCCTACGAGCAGTACTTC | CASRPGLSYEQYF | 13 | NA | TRBJ2-7 | TRBV27 | NA
TGTGCCAGCAGCGTAGGAGGTGACAGTTCCTACGAGCAGTACTTC | CASSVGGDSSYEQYF | 15 | NA | TRBJ2-7 | TRBV9 | NA
TGCGCCAGCAGTCAAGACAGCCAAGAGACCCAGTACTTC | CASSQDSQETQYF | 13 | NA | TRBJ2-5 | TRBV23-1 | few
TGTGCCGCCGCGGACGGGCCAGCGGGAAGGGAGCTGTTTTTT | CAAADGPAGRELFF | 14 | TRBD2 | TRBJ2-2 | TRBV7-6 | once
TGTGCCAGCAGCTTAGAGGGTAGCGGCTACTACGAGCAGTACTTC | CASSLEGSGYYEQYF | 15 | NA | TRBJ2-7 | TRBV11-2 | NA
TGTGCCAGCAGTGCCGGACTAGCGGGTTTCTACGAGCAGTACTTC | CASSAGLAGFYEQYF | 15 | TRBD2 | TRBJ2-7 | TRBV13 | NA
TGTGCCAGTAGGGGACTAGCGGGAGCGTTCGATGAGCAGTTCTTC | CASRGLAGAFDEQFF | 15 | TRBD2 | TRBJ2-1 | TRBV19 | few
TGTGCCAGCAGTTACTCGACTAGCGGGGAAGGAGGGCAGTACTTC | CASSYSTSGEGGQYF | 15 | TRBD2 | TRBJ2-7 | TRBV6-6 | once
TGCGCCAGCAGCGTGGGGACTAGCGGGGGGAACACAGATACGCAGTATTTT | CASSVGTSGGNTDTQYF | 17 | TRBD2 | TRBJ2-3 | TRBV5-1 | NA
TGCGCCAGCAGCTTGGGATCCGGGGCTGAGGCTTTCTTT | CASSLGSGAEAFF | 13 | NA | TRBJ1-1 | TRBV5-1 | NA
TGTGCCAGCAGCCCTCATTTACGACTAGCGGGGGATCAAGAGACCCAGTACTTC | CASSPHLRLAGDQETQYF | 18 | TRBD2 | TRBJ2-5 | TRBV7-9 | once
TGTGCCAGCAGCTTCCACAGGGGACTCCACTACGAGCAGTACTTC | CASSFHRGLHYEQYF | 15 | NA | TRBJ2-7 | TRBV7-9 | NA
TGTGCCAGCAGTTACTCTCCCGGCGGGCCAGATACGCAGTATTTT | CASSYSPGGPDTQYF | 15 | NA | TRBJ2-3 | TRBV6-6 | NA
TGTGCCAGCAGCCAGGGACAGACCTACGAGCAGTACTTC | CASSQGQTYEQYF | 13 | TRBD1 | TRBJ2-7 | TRBV7-2 | NA
TGTGCCAGCAGCATGGGACGGAAATACGAGCAGTACTTC | CASSMGRKYEQYF | 13 | NA | TRBJ2-7 | TRBV27 | NA
TGTGCCAGCTCCCGTACGCTAGCGGTCTACGAGCAGTACTTC | CASSRTLAVYEQYF | 14 | TRBD2 | TRBJ2-7 | TRBV14 | NA
TGCGCCAGCAGTGAAGCGGGGGGACTCACCGGGGAGCTGTTTTTT | CASSEAGGLTGELFF | 15 | TRBD2 | TRBJ2-2 | TRBV10-1 | once
TGTGCCAGCGCCAAAGGGTCCGGGATTGGCTACGAGCAGTACTTC | CASAKGSGIGYEQYF | 15 | NA | TRBJ2-7 | TRBV6-5 | NA